This T cell receptor beta chain emerged from a study of cytomegalovirus exposure and HLA in healthy donors. About the study: Approximately 81% of 300 to 450 genotyped donors fell in the Caucasian-associated ancestry cluster.

Though probably carrying unrecorded immune exposures, donors were nominally healthy at sampling. Study results and limitations: Information on immune exposure was restricted to one variable (CMV serostatus). A later analysis reported that several of the most significant clusters appeared to be linked to common viral pathogens, among them Epstein-Barr virus.

Primers: 60 Vbeta forward and 13 Jbeta reverse. The table came from immunoSEQ multiplex PCR; TCRdb's copy has only in-frame clones and leaves some out. This repertoire includes 50,000 to 80,000 clones. Comment on this clone: Its antigen is unidentified.

Germline V gene lookup returns CDR1 MNHNS and CDR2 SASEGT. V dropped 3 bases and J dropped 9 bases, with 14 bases sitting between them. This CDR3 has 13 amino acids. The sequenced material came from PBMCs. This receptor was taken from a woman aged 18-30 years in good health and CMV-seronegative. V is TRBV6-1 and J is TRBJ1-1, with a tentative D call TRBD1 (6 bases). This CDR3 reads CASSDWGRGKAFF. CDR3 DNA: TGTGCCAGCAGTGACTGGGGGCGTGGGAAAGCTTTCTTT.